This T cell receptor beta chain is from a study of T cells in Graves' hyperthyroidism and ophthalmopathy. V shed 3 bases, J shed 3 bases, and the junction held 8 bases outside the gene matches. Germline CDR1 is SGHAT and CDR2 is FQNNGV. CDR3 length equals 15 residues. In this sample, this clonotype turned up many times. From RNA transcripts, TCR beta CDR3 regions were amplified. Using the HTBI primer set, a first-round RT-PCR was run on the TCR CDR3. TCRdb redid the calling of the multiplex PCR reads with MiXCR, one entry per CDR3 protein. The data contain about 720,000 distinct CDR3 sequences, 16% of them singletons.

The source material was blood. The chain joins TRBV11-2 to TRBJ2-7, with 7 positions matching TRBD1. This TCR was sampled from a young man with Graves' hyperthyroidism. CDR3 nucleotides: TGTGCCAGCAGCTTTGCCAAGGGGGCTTACTACGAGCAGTACTTC. Translation gives CASSFAKGAYYEQYF.